This T cell receptor (beta chain) was recovered during a study of a mutant IDH1 vaccine in newly diagnosed glioma. The overall study: Vaccine administration was initiated 4-6 weeks following radiotherapy alone, or with temozolomide cycles. Visit V12 was scheduled at week 35 and visit V13 at week 47.

Trimming pared 3 bases from V and 7 bases from J, leaving 15 bases between. Germline V CDR1 and CDR2: MNHEY, SVGAGI. CDR3 length equals 15 residues. TCRdb keeps only in-frame clones here, not all; method: immunoSEQ multiplex PCR. The repertoire holds 60,000 to 75,000 clones, with around nine tenths as singletons. Indicated time point: week 35, safety follow-up. With topical imiquimod, each dose of the vaccine consisted of 300 ug of mutant IDH1 20-mer peptide. As to this clone: Its target is unknown.

Sequencing used PBMCs, obtained from a glioma patient whose treatment included an IDH1 peptide vaccine. This sequence joins TRBV6-5 and TRBJ2-2, with a weak D call TRBD1 (5 bases). The receptor was derived from a man in his thirties or forties with glioma. The CDR3 DNA sequence: TGTGCCAGCAGTTATATCCAGGGTTTGGGCGGGGAGCTGTTTTTT. This sequence encodes CASSYIQGLGGELFF.